This T cell receptor beta chain was recovered during a study of shared clonotypes between healthy human individuals. The study separated CD4+ cells into CD45RA+ naive and CD45RA-negative memory subsets. Findings and caveats of the study: Between a handful of donors, naive CD4 clonotypes were shared at a level of about 5%. There were few donors, and this limited the genetic and exposure-history diversity represented. Clonotype sharing among the donors was expected to vary with sequencing depth.

Clones were read by immunoSEQ multiplex PCR, and TCRdb kept only the in-frame ones, dropping some. The sample shows about 1 million clones, approximately 72% of them seen only once. With regard to this clone: Its target is not known.

The CDR3 contains 16 residues. Trimming cost V 3 bases and J 1 base, with 11 bases left between them. CDR1 and CDR2 (germline): SGHTS, YDEGEE. The receptor's source is a young man in good health. Sequenced input: memory CD4+ T cells sorted from blood. Stated subset: CD45RA-negative fraction. The V and J genes are TRBV5-8 and TRBJ2-6, with D tentatively TRBD2 (6 bases). The CDR3 reads CASSSNGGSGANVLTF. CDR3 nucleotide sequence: TGTGCCAGCAGCTCTAATGGGGGGTCTGGGGCCAACGTCCTGACTTTC.